Following are 26 T cell receptor beta chains from one sample sequenced in a study of T-cell memory formation after mild COVID-19 (dated by TCRdb to the early 2020s). Preparation of the library involved 5' RACE. Sequencing instrument: Illumina NovaSeq 6000. TCRdb's own reprocessing of the public reads used fastp at Q25 and MiXCR and kept productive beta chains. Identical CDR3 protein sequences are pooled into one entry, listed with their most common genes and DNA. The sample has 300,000 to 400,000 distinct CDR3 sequences on record, approximately 27% of them singletons. Together, the top ten hold roughly 14% of the sample. Sequencing was performed on PBMCs or a T cell subset sorted from them (not recorded which). These receptors all stem from an adult woman who had mild COVID-19 (a few samples of this study predate the infection). The sample titles of this study are shuffled in the database, so cell type and time point are left out; the donor was told from shared clones.

This clonotype was seen just once. This chain connects TRBV2 to TRBJ1-5; 7 nucleotides line up with TRBD1. The germline CDR1 and CDR2 sequences are SNHLY and FYNNEI. V was pared by 6 bases and J by 2 bases, with 10 bases of the junction left unmatched. The CDR3 runs to 16 residues. Here the CDR3 DNA reads TGTGCCAGCAGCAACCCAGGGGGGACAGGCAATCAGCCCCAGCATTTT. Translated: CASSNPGGTGNQPQHF.

The J gene is TRBJ1-2, the V gene TRBV29-1; weak D call: TRBD1 (5 bases). The V gene's germline CDR1 is SQVTM and CDR2 ANQGSEA. V was trimmed by 5 bases and J by 2 bases, leaving 12 bases between them. The CDR3 totals 13 residues. CDR3 DNA sequence: TGCAGCGTTAGTCCGAGACAGAACTATGGCTACACCTTC. Amino acids: CSVSPRQNYGYTF. The variable domain in full, with the rest retrieved from reference TRBV29-1 and TRBJ1-2, is SAVISQKPSRDICQRGTSLTIQCQVDSQVTMMFWYRQQPGQSLTLIATANQGSEATYESGFVIDKFPISRPNLTFSTLTVSNMSPEDSSIYLCSVSPRQNYGYTFGSGTRLTVV.

The rearrangement links TRBV20-1 to TRBJ2-2; D remains unclear. Germline-derived CDR1 and CDR2 are DFQATT and SNEGSKA (reference sequence). CDR3 size: 13 residues. Trimming took 0 bases from V and 4 from J, leaving 6 bases between them. The CDR3 spells CSARDLSTGELFF. CDR3 DNA sequence: TGCAGTGCTAGAGATCTGAGCACCGGGGAGCTGTTTTTT.

The J gene is TRBJ2-5, the V gene TRBV7-6; no reliable D call. Germline V gives CDR1 SGHVS, CDR2 FNYEAQ. This CDR3 contains 15 residues. V gave up 0 bases and J gave up 5 bases, with 13 bases separating them. The CDR3 loop is CASSLAGWGVETQYF. The CDR3 nucleotides are TGTGCCAGCAGCTTAGCAGGGTGGGGTGTGGAGACCCAGTACTTC. Combining the CDR3 with reference TRBV7-6 and TRBJ2-5 gives the whole variable domain GAGVSQSPRYKVTKRGQDVALRCDPISGHVSLYWYRQALGQGPEFLTYFNYEAQQDKSGLPNDRFSAERPEGSISTLTIQRTEQRDSAMYRCASSLAGWGVETQYFGPGTRLLVL.

The chain couples TRBV29-1 to TRBJ1-1, with a tentative D call TRBD1 (5 bases). The V gene's germline CDR1 is SQVTM and CDR2 ANQGSEA. V dropped 7 bases and J dropped 6 bases, with 12 bases sitting between them. CDR3 length: 11 residues. CDR3 region: CSGGLDAEAFF. In DNA form, the CDR3 reads TGCAGCGGGGGCCTGGACGCTGAAGCTTTCTTT.

The CDR3 spells CSARQGIVTEAFF. The CDR3 DNA is TGCAGTGCTAGGCAGGGGATAGTCACTGAAGCTTTCTTT. V usage is TRBV20-1 and J usage is TRBJ1-1; a weak D match, TRBD1 (6 bases). Between the trimmed V and J ends, which lost 3 bases and 4 bases, there was a span of 12 bases. CDR1 is DFQATT and CDR2 is SNEGSKA in the germline V gene (reference sequence). The CDR3 consists of 13 residues.

V gene TRBV12-3 or TRBV12-4 combines with J gene TRBJ1-1; D gene ambiguous. The V gene lost 7 bases and the J gene lost 7 bases, with 7 bases spanning the gap. This CDR3 contains 10 residues. CDR3 sequence reads: CASTLREAFF. The CDR3 nucleotides are TGTGCCAGCACCCTTCGTGAAGCTTTCTTT.

The sample holds a few counts of this clonotype. The chain carries TRBV7-9 and TRBJ1-4, with a tentative D call TRBD1 (5 bases). Germline assignment: CDR1 SEHNR and CDR2 FQNEAQ (reference sequence). The CDR3 consists of 15 residues. Trimming cost V 5 bases and J 6 bases, with 16 bases left between them. The CDR3 coding sequence is TGTGCCAGCAGCCCTCGCAGGGCGGGGGATGAAAAACTGTTTTTT. It yields the protein CASSPRRAGDEKLFF.

The chain combines TRBV21-1 with TRBJ1-5; TRBD1 is the table's D call and was not checked against the DNA. TRBV21-1 is classified as a pseudogene. CDR3 length: 17 amino acids. CDR3 nucleotides: TGTGCCAGCAGCCGGTCATCCGGGACACCTTGCAATCAGCCCCAGCATTTT. Protein: CASSRSSGTPCNQPQHF.

V usage is TRBV7-2 and J usage is TRBJ2-7, with D possibly TRBD1 on 6 matching bases. Germline V gene sequence: CDR1 SGHTA, CDR2 FQGNSA. Between the trimmed V and J ends, which lost 5 bases and 3 bases, there was a span of 17 bases. The CDR3 runs 15 residues. The CDR3 here is CASSGRNRDGYEQYF. DNA for the CDR3: TGTGCCAGCAGCGGACGGAACAGGGATGGCTACGAGCAGTACTTC.

This chain links TRBV7-2 with TRBJ2-1, with TRBD2 matching over 9 bases. After removal of 5 bases from V and 10 bases from J, the junction contained 3 bases not matched to a gene. Germline V gene lookup returns CDR1 SGHTA and CDR2 FQGNSA. The CDR3 totals 12 residues. CDR3: CASSATSGEQFF. The CDR3, as DNA: TGTGCCAGCAGCGCGACTAGCGGCGAGCAGTTCTTC.

The chain combines TRBV20-1 with TRBJ1-2; a possible D gene is TRBD1 (6 bases). This CDR3 contains 14 residues. Germline CDR1 is DFQATT and CDR2 is SNEGSKA (reference sequence). V was pared by 8 bases and J by 4 bases, with 20 bases between. The CDR3 loop reads CSPLQGLQGYGYTF. DNA for the CDR3: TGCAGTCCACTCCAGGGGCTCCAGGGCTATGGCTACACCTTC.

This sequence joins TRBV11-2 and TRBJ1-2; possibly TRBD1 for D (6 bases). Germline V CDR1 and CDR2: SGHAT, FQNNGV. V gave up 3 bases and J gave up 4 bases, with 12 bases separating them. This CDR3 has 14 amino acids. The CDR3 nucleotides are TGTGCCAGCAGCTTTACGGACAGTCTCTATGGCTACACCTTC. This translates into CASSFTDSLYGYTF.

CDR3 in DNA: TGTGCCAGCAGTGTACTAGCGGGGAACCACTTGAGGCAGTTCTTC. It is translated as CASSVLAGNHLRQFF. The V and J genes are TRBV7-2 and TRBJ2-1, with TRBD2 identical over 10 bases. Germline CDR1 reads SGHTA; CDR2 reads FQGNSA. The V gene end was trimmed by 6 bases and the J gene end by 12 bases; junction bases not matched to a gene: 14. CDR3 size: 15 residues.

CDR3 residues: CATSESMWGNEQFF. Here the CDR3 DNA reads TGTGCCACCAGTGAATCCATGTGGGGCAATGAGCAGTTCTTC. The chain couples TRBV24-1 to TRBJ2-1; no clear D. Germline loops: CDR1 KGHDR, CDR2 SFDVKD. This CDR3 region has 14 residues. Trimming took 4 bases from V and 6 from J, leaving 12 bases between them.

J is TRBJ1-4 and V is TRBV19; D remains unclear. CDR1 and CDR2 from the germline V gene are LNHDA and SQIVND (reference sequence). This CDR3 is 18 amino acids long. The V end lost 1 base, the J end lost 5 bases, and 20 bases lay between the germline ends. As DNA, the CDR3 is TGTGCCAGTAGTATAGCCGGCAGGCTGTACGGCTCAAATGAAAAACTGTTTTTT. This sequence encodes CASSIAGRLYGSNEKLFF.

V and J are TRBV9 and TRBJ2-1, with D tentatively TRBD2 (5 bases). The CDR3 length is 14 residues. CDR1 and CDR2 (germline): SGDLS, YYNGEE. Trimming removed 6 bases from V and 1 base from J, with 11 bases in between. The CDR3 is CASTRTGSYNEQFF. The CDR3 DNA is TGTGCCAGCACCCGGACTGGGTCCTACAATGAGCAGTTCTTC. Complete variable domain (other parts from reference TRBV9 and TRBJ2-1): DSGVTQTPKHLITATGQRVTLRCSPRSGDLSVYWYQQSLDQGLQFLIQYYNGEERAKGNILERFSAQQFPDLHSELNLSSLELGDSALYFCASTRTGSYNEQFFGPGTRLTVL.

The chain is built from TRBV11-3 and TRBJ2-3; the match to TRBD2 covers 8 bases. The length of the CDR3 is 18 residues. CDR1 is SGHNT and CDR2 is YENEEA in the germline V gene. V shed 4 bases, J shed 5 bases, and the junction held 17 bases outside the gene matches. In DNA, the CDR3 is TGTGCCAGCAGCTCACCTGGTAGCGGGGTTCCCCGGGGAGATACGCAGTATTTT. Encoded protein: CASSSPGSGVPRGDTQYF.

The chain combines TRBV29-1 with TRBJ2-2, with unresolved D. Germline assignment: CDR1 SQVTM and CDR2 ANQGSEA. This CDR3 contains 13 residues. Trimming stripped 2 bases from V and 4 bases from J, with 8 bases between. CDR3 in amino acids: CSVERISTGELFF. CDR3 nucleotides: TGCAGCGTTGAAAGGATCAGCACCGGGGAGCTGTTTTTT.

In its sample, this clonotype was seen a few times. This chain uses TRBV7-2 with TRBJ2-7; D not resolved. The CDR3 extends over 12 amino acids. V gave up 3 bases and J gave up 5 bases, with 8 bases separating them. CDR1 is SGHTA, CDR2 FQGNSA, per germline. CDR3 nucleotide sequence: TGTGCCAGCAGCTTCCGACGTGACGAGCAGTACTTC. It yields the protein CASSFRRDEQYF.

This clonotype was found a few times. The chain has TRBV18 and TRBJ2-7; 11 nucleotides line up with TRBD2. V dropped 0 bases and J dropped 2; count of bases not matched to a gene: 6. There are 17 residues in the CDR3. From germline, CDR1 is KGHSH and CDR2 LQKENI. The CDR3 here is CASSPPTSGTRAYEQYF. The CDR3 DNA follows: TGTGCCAGCTCACCACCGACTAGCGGGACCCGCGCCTACGAGCAGTACTTC.

This clonotype was observed a handful of times. The chain recombines TRBV15 with TRBJ2-2; tentative D call: TRBD2 (7 bases). The germline V gene encodes CDR1 LNHNV and CDR2 YYDKDF (reference sequence). Between the trimmed V and J ends, which lost 0 bases and 4 bases, there was a span of 15 bases. This CDR3 region has 17 residues. The CDR3 region is CATSRDRRGRLTGELFF. In DNA, the CDR3 is TGTGCCACCAGCAGAGATAGGCGGGGGCGACTCACCGGGGAGCTGTTTTTT.

Only a few counts were recorded for this clonotype. This chain uses TRBV4-3 with TRBJ2-7; the D gene is possibly TRBD2 (5 bases). The germline V and J ends were trimmed by 0 bases and 3 bases, with 12 bases remaining between them. Germline V gives CDR1 LGHNA, CDR2 YSLEER. This CDR3 has 15 residues. In DNA form, the CDR3 reads TGCGCCAGCAGCCAAGAAGCGGCCGGGGTCTACGAGCAGTACTTC. Its protein is CASSQEAAGVYEQYF.

This clonotype was picked up a small number of times. The chain employs TRBV12-3 or TRBV12-4 and TRBJ2-3, with a weak D call TRBD1 (6 bases). The V and J ends lost 8 bases and 2 bases respectively, with 11 bases between them. This CDR3 comprises 13 residues. The chain's CDR3 is CASQGRNTDTQYF. CDR3 DNA: TGTGCCAGCCAGGGGAGAAACACAGATACGCAGTATTTT.

In this sample, this clonotype turned up a few times. The rearrangement uses TRBV20-1 and TRBJ2-1; a weak D match, TRBD1 (6 bases). V was trimmed by 3 bases and J by 6 bases, leaving 15 bases between them. The CDR3 contains 14 residues. Germline V gives CDR1 DFQATT, CDR2 SNEGSKA (reference sequence). The CDR3 protein is CSASWSGVGNEQFF. CDR3 bases: TGCAGTGCTAGTTGGTCAGGGGTGGGCAATGAGCAGTTCTTC.

The genes are TRBV7-3 and TRBJ2-1, with TRBD2 matching over 7 bases. The CDR3 length is 14 residues. Germline-derived CDR1 and CDR2 are SGHTA and FQGTGA. After removal of 3 bases from V and 9 bases from J, the junction contained 8 bases not matched to a gene. CDR3 sequence (DNA): TGTGCCAGCAGCTTGTCGAGCGGGGTTGGTGAGCAGTTCTTC. Protein sequence: CASSLSSGVGEQFF.